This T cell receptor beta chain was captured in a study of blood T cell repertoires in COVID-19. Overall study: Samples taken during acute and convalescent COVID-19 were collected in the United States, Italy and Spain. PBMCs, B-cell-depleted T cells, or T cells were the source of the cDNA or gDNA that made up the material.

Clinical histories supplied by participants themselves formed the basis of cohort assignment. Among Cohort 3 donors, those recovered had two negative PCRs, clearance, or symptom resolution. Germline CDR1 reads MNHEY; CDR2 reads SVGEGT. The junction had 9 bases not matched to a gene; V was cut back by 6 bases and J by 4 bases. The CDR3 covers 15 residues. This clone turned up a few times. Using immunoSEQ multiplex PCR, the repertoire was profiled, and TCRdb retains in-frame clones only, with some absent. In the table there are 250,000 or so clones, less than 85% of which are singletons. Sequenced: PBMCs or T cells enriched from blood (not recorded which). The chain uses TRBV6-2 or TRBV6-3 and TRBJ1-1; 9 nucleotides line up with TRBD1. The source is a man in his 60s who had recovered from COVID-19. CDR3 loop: CASSGPRDRATEAFF. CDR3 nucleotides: TGTGCCAGCAGCGGACCTCGGGACAGGGCCACTGAAGCTTTCTTT.